One and the same sample provided the 25 T cell receptor beta chains below, sequenced in a study of CD8+CD57+ T cells in acquired aplastic anemia. Researchers used genomic DNA as the template to profile TCR beta VDJ and CDR3. TCRdb redid the calling of the reads with MiXCR, one entry per CDR3 protein. The repertoire includes about 180,000 distinct CDR3 sequences, approximately 45% of them detected once, and about 2.9% sits in the top ten. The specimen was sorted CD4+, CD8+, or CD8+CD57+ T cells (not recorded which) from PBMCs. The receptors were gathered from a human donor in good health.

This clonotype was recorded at least ten times. The chain has TRBV4-3 and TRBJ2-7, with D possibly TRBD1 on 6 matching bases. Deletions cut 0 bases from V and 2 bases from J, with 17 bases between. The CDR3 runs 17 residues. Per germline, CDR1 LGHNA and CDR2 YSLEER. Written as DNA, the CDR3 is TGCGCCAGCAGCCAAGAGGCAAGGACAGACTCACCCTACGAGCAGTACTTC. It translates to CASSQEARTDSPYEQYF.

The table lists this clonotype with many counts. The rearrangement links TRBV11-2 to TRBJ1-5; 9 bases map to TRBD1. This CDR3 is built from 13 residues. The J segment lost 8 bases and the V segment lost 5 bases, leaving 4 bases of the junction unmatched. Germline CDR1 SGHAT, CDR2 FQNNGV. In DNA form, the CDR3 reads TGTGCCAGCAGCCGCGACAGGGGGGAGCCCCAGCATTTT. This codes for CASSRDRGEPQHF.

The V and J genes are TRBV4-3 and TRBJ2-7; 12 bases fit TRBD2. V lost 2 bases, J lost 4 bases, and 3 bases stayed unmatched. Per the germline V gene, CDR1 is LGHNA and CDR2 is YSLEER. The length of the CDR3 is 15 residues. The CDR3 sequence is CASSQSGTSGYEQYF. DNA for the CDR3: TGCGCCAGCAGCCAATCCGGGACTAGCGGGTACGAGCAGTACTTC.

This clonotype appeared many times. The V and J genes are TRBV7-6 and TRBJ2-1; D ambiguous. The CDR3 length is 13 residues. Germline loops: CDR1 SGHVS, CDR2 FNYEAQ. The ends were cut back, 10 bases at V and 0 bases at J, with 10 bases in the middle. The CDR3 spells CATGVSSYNEQFF. Written as DNA, the CDR3 is TGTGCCACTGGGGTCAGCTCCTACAATGAGCAGTTCTTC.

J is TRBJ2-5 and V is TRBV10-3; 12 bases map to TRBD1. Germline V gives CDR1 ENHRY, CDR2 SYGVKD. Unmatched junction bases numbered 6, after V lost 10 bases and J lost 0 bases. The CDR3 is made up of 15 amino acids. The CDR3 sequence is CATRDRGLHQETQYF. CDR3 nucleotide sequence: TGTGCCACCCGGGACAGGGGGCTTCACCAAGAGACCCAGTACTTC.

CDR3 nucleotides: TGCAGTGCTAGGTTCCAGGGTCTATACACTGAAGCTTTCTTT. This encodes CSARFQGLYTEAFF. The chain carries TRBV20-1 and TRBJ1-1; D might be TRBD1 (5 bases). The germline V gene has CDR1 DFQATT and CDR2 SNEGSKA (reference sequence). This CDR3 is built from 14 residues. The V gene lost 3 bases and the J gene lost 3 bases, with 14 bases spanning the gap.

This chain joins TRBV5-1 and TRBJ1-2, with a possible D match to TRBD1 (5 bases). This CDR3 is 16 amino acids long. V was clipped by 5 bases and J by 7 bases, with 24 bases between them. Germline V gives CDR1 SGHRS, CDR2 YFSETQ. The CDR3 sequence is CASSPRSGPTMGGYTF. The CDR3 DNA is TGCGCCAGCAGTCCACGCTCGGGACCAACCATGGGTGGCTACACCTTC.

As regards this clonotype: One base away lies a much larger clone, so this may be a sequencing read error. The V call is TRBV7-9, the J call TRBJ1-4, with 10 bases aligning to TRBD1. The CDR3 runs 14 residues. Looked up from germline, CDR1 is SEHNR and CDR2 is FQNEAQ (reference sequence). The CDR3 loop reads CASSKGQGNGKLFF. As DNA, the CDR3 is TGTGCCAGCAGCAAGGGACAGGGGAATGGAAAACTGTTTTTT. The entire variable domain, with the rest obtained from reference TRBV7-9 and TRBJ1-4, is as follows: DTGVSQNPRHKITKRGQNVTFRCDPISEHNRLYWYRQTLGQGPEFLTYFQNEAQLEKSRLLSDRFSAERPKGSFSTLEIQRTEQGDSAMYLCASSKGQGNGKLFFGSGTQLSVL.

This clonotype occurred a few times. CDR3: CASSGRRNTGELFF. The CDR3 DNA reads as TGTGCCAGCAGTGGTCGCAGGAACACCGGGGAGCTGTTTTTT. The V call is TRBV2, the J call TRBJ2-2; D gene unclear. CDR1 is SNHLY, CDR2 FYNNEI, per germline. The V end was cut by 4 bases, the J end by 1 base, with 7 bases between. This CDR3 is 14 amino acids long.

To note about this clonotype: A read error may explain this, as a much larger clone is one base away. The chain employs TRBV12-3 or TRBV12-4 and TRBJ2-3, with 11 bases lining up with TRBD1. The CDR3 has 14 residues. Trimming cost V 6 bases and J 8 bases; bases outside gene matches: 7. The CDR3 DNA reads TGTGCCAGCAGCCCGGGACAGGGGGGATGTACGCAGTATTTT. Protein: CASSPGQGGCTQYF.

The chain recombines TRBV20-1 with TRBJ1-1; tentatively, D is TRBD1 (6 bases). Germline CDR1 is DFQATT and CDR2 is SNEGSKA (reference sequence). CDR3 length: 12 amino acids. The V end was cut by 3 bases, the J end by 6 bases, with 11 bases between. The CDR3 region is CSARLTGSEAFF. The CDR3 nucleotides read TGCAGTGCTAGGCTCACAGGGTCTGAAGCTTTCTTT.

V and J are TRBV10-3 and TRBJ2-1; no reliable D call. This CDR3 region has 15 residues. The germline V gene has CDR1 ENHRY and CDR2 SYGVKD. V lost 0 bases to trimming and J lost 0 bases, with 6 bases between them. In nucleotides, the CDR3 is TGTGCCATCAGTGAGTCGGGGTTCTCCTACAATGAGCAGTTCTTC. Translation: CAISESGFSYNEQFF.

This clonotype was observed at least ten times. The chain joins TRBV7-9 to TRBJ2-7; D possibly uses TRBD1 or TRBD2 (5 bases each). CDR3 length equals 13 residues. The germline V gene has CDR1 SEHNR and CDR2 FQNEAQ (reference sequence). The V end was cut by 3 bases, the J end by 5 bases, with 11 bases between. The CDR3 loop is CASSFGMGHEQYF. The DNA for the CDR3 is TGTGCCAGCAGCTTCGGTATGGGACACGAGCAGTACTTC.

The chain links TRBV7-2 to TRBJ1-2, with D possibly matching TRBD1 (5 bases). Germline CDR1 and CDR2: SGHTA and FQGNSA. The V end was cut by 6 bases, the J end by 1 base, with 9 bases between. There are 13 residues in the CDR3. The CDR3 here is CASSEGDNYGYTF. Written as DNA, the CDR3 is TGTGCCAGCAGTGAAGGGGATAACTATGGCTACACCTTC. Using reference TRBV7-2 and TRBJ1-2 for the parts outside the CDR3, the full variable domain is GAGVSQSPSNKVTEKGKDVELRCDPISGHTALYWYRQSLGQGLEFLIYFQGNSAPDKSGLPSDRFSAERTGGSVSTLTIQRTQQEDSAVYLCASSEGDNYGYTFGSGTRLTVV.

This clonotype occurred many times. V and J are TRBV6-1 and TRBJ1-2; perhaps TRBD1 as D (6 bases). V was pared by 6 bases and J by 12 bases, with 26 bases between. In germline, CDR1 is MNHNS, CDR2 SASEGT. The CDR3 contains 15 residues. The CDR3 protein is CASSAMGTRAEFDTF. In DNA form, the CDR3 reads TGTGCCAGCAGCGCCATGGGGACAAGGGCTGAGTTCGACACCTTC.

This clonotype was observed many times. This chain links TRBV7-3 with TRBJ2-2; 8 bases line up with TRBD1. The CDR3 runs to 14 residues. Unmatched junction bases numbered 5, after V lost 4 bases and J lost 7 bases. The germline V gene has CDR1 SGHTA and CDR2 FQGTGA. The CDR3 coding sequence is TGTGCCAGCAGCTACAGGGGGTACGGCGGGGAGCTGTTTTTT. Its translation is CASSYRGYGGELFF. Full variable domain (rest looked up from reference TRBV7-3 and TRBJ2-2): GAGVSQTPSNKVTEKGKYVELRCDPISGHTALYWYRQSLGQGPEFLIYFQGTGAADDSGLPNDRFFAVRPEGSVSTLKIQRTERGDSAVYLCASSYRGYGGELFFGEGSRLTVL.

Notes on this clonotype: A read error may explain this, as a much larger clone is one base away. The V call is TRBV6-1, the J call TRBJ2-7; D is undetermined. The CDR3 has 15 amino acids. Between the trimmed V and J ends, which lost 6 bases and 2 bases, there was a span of 17 bases. The germline gives CDR1 MNHNS, CDR2 SASEGT. For the CDR3, the DNA is TGTGCCAGCAGGAGTAGGATAGGGTCTCCCTACGAGCAGTACTTC. This sequence encodes CASRSRIGSPYEQYF.

Points on this clonotype: A read error may be the cause here, since a much bigger clone is one base away. V gene TRBV6-5 combines with J gene TRBJ1-2; perhaps TRBD1 as D (5 bases). The CDR3 is made up of 14 amino acids. Trimming stripped 4 bases from V and 4 bases from J, with 13 bases between. Germline values: CDR1 MNHEY, CDR2 SVGAGI. Written as DNA, the CDR3 is TGTGCCAGCAGTTCGCTGGGGCCCAGCTATGGCTACACCTTC. Residues: CASSSLGPSYGYTF.

The chain is built from TRBV7-2 and TRBJ1-6; D gene unclear. Trimming removed 3 bases from V and 0 bases from J, with 3 bases in between. The CDR3 loop spans 14 amino acids. CDR1 and CDR2 from the germline V gene are SGHTA and FQGNSA. This CDR3 is CASSLNSYNSPLHF. CDR3 nucleotide sequence: TGTGCCAGCAGCTTGAACTCCTATAATTCACCCCTCCACTTT.

The gene calls are TRBV10-1 and TRBJ2-7, with 9 positions matching TRBD1. CDR3 length: 14 amino acids. Per the germline V gene, CDR1 is WNHNN and CDR2 is SYGVQD (reference sequence). V shed 4 bases, J shed 5 bases, and the junction held 6 bases outside the gene matches. The CDR3 reads CASSGTGGPHEQYF. The DNA of the CDR3 is TGCGCCAGCAGTGGTACAGGGGGCCCGCACGAGCAGTACTTC.

This chain links TRBV20-1 with TRBJ2-3, with D unclear. This CDR3 is 13 amino acids long. Germline V lookup: CDR1 DFQATT, CDR2 SNEGSKA (reference sequence). Trimming removed 3 bases from V and 2 bases from J, with 9 bases in between. The CDR3 DNA is TGCAGTGCTAGCGGTCCTGACACAGATACGCAGTATTTT. This gives the protein CSASGPDTDTQYF.

The V gene is TRBV15, the J gene TRBJ2-3; D is ambiguous. CDR3 length: 13 amino acids. Deletions cut 1 base from V and 5 bases from J, with 7 bases between. The germline CDR1 and CDR2 sequences are LNHNV and YYDKDF (reference sequence). This CDR3 reads CATSRGGKDTQYF. CDR3 coding DNA: TGTGCCACCAGCAGAGGAGGCAAAGATACGCAGTATTTT.

This rearrangement joins TRBV24-1 to TRBJ2-1; D is unclear. Germline V gene data show CDR1 as KGHDR and CDR2 as SFDVKD. The ends were cut back, 11 bases at V and 5 bases at J, with 24 bases in the middle. This CDR3 contains 16 residues. The CDR3 DNA sequence: TGTGCCAGCAGCCAAGTACGGCTCAAGGGTAACAATGAGCAGTTCTTC. Protein: CASSQVRLKGNNEQFF.

This clonotype was counted at least ten times. V is TRBV12-3 or TRBV12-4 and J is TRBJ2-3, with D hard to call. Trimming removed 6 bases from V and 6 bases from J, with 16 bases in between. There are 14 residues in the CDR3. CDR3 in amino acids: CASRVGLSADTQYF. CDR3 coding DNA: TGTGCCAGCAGGGTGGGGTTATCCGCGGATACGCAGTATTTT.

The rearrangement uses TRBV6-1 and TRBJ2-5; possibly TRBD2 for D (6 bases). Germline CDR1 is MNHNS and CDR2 is SASEGT. Trimming left V 10 bases short and J 6 bases short, with 21 bases between. This CDR3 comprises 14 residues. The CDR3 sequence is CATSRTRDLKTQYF. The CDR3 DNA is TGTGCCACAAGTCGAACTCGGGACTTGAAGACCCAGTACTTC.